This T cell receptor (beta chain) was sequenced in a study of molecular identifiers for immune sequencing clone quantification. TCRdb passed the PCR reads through MiXCR, listing each CDR3 protein once. The sample yields more than 450,000 distinct CDR3 sequences, about a fifth seen once. Specimen: naive CD8+ T cells from blood, with Jurkat cell RNA spiked in. The subset denotes: FACS-sorted CD8+CD4-CCR7+CD45RA+ naive T cells. The clonotype comes from a human donor in good health. Some libraries in this study had Jurkat cell RNA spiked in.

As DNA, the CDR3 is TGTGCCAGCAGCCAACTGCTTGGCACAGATACGCAGTATTTT. This translates into CASSQLLGTDTQYF. The chain has TRBV14 and TRBJ2-3, with D hard to call. The CDR3 runs to 14 residues. Trimming pared 2 bases from V and 1 base from J, leaving 7 bases between. Germline V gene sequence: CDR1 SGHDN, CDR2 FVKESK.